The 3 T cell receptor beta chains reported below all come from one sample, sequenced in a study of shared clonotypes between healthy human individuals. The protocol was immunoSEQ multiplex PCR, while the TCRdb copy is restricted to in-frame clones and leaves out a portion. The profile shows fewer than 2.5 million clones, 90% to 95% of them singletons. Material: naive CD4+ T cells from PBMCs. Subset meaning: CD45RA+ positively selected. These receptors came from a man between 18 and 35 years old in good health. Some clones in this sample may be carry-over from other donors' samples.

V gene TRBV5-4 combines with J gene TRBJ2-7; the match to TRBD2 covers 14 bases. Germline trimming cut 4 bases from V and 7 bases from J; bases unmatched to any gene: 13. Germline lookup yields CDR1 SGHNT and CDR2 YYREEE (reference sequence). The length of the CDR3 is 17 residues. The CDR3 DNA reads TGTGCCAGCAGCGGCAAACTCCGAGGACTAGCGGGAGGAGAGCAGTACTTC. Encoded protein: CASSGKLRGLAGGEQYF. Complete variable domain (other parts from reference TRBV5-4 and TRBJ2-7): ETGVTQSPTHLIKTRGQQVTLRCSSQSGHNTVSWYQQALGQGPQFIFQYYREEENGRGNFPPRFSGLQFPNYSSELNVNALELDDSALYLCASSGKLRGLAGGEQYFGPGTRLTVT.

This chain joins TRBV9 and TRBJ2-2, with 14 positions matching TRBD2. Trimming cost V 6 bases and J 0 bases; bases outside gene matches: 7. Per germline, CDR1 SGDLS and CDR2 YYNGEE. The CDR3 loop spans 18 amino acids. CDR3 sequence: CASTGLAGGLANTGELFF. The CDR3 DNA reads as TGTGCCAGCACCGGACTAGCGGGAGGCCTCGCGAACACCGGGGAGCTGTTTTTT.

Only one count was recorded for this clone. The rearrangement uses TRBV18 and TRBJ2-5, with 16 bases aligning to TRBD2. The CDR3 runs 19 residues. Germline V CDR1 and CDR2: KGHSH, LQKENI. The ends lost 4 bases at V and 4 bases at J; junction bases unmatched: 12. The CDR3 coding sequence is TGTGCCAGCTCACTACGTGGGACTAGCGGGGGGGAGCGTGGAGAGACCCAGTACTTC. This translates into CASSLRGTSGGERGETQYF. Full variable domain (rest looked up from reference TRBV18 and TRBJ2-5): NAGVMQNPRHLVRRRGQEARLRCSPMKGHSHVYWYRQLPEEGLKFMVYLQKENIIDESGMPKERFSAEFPKEGPSILRIQQVVRGDSAAYFCASSLRGTSGGERGETQYFGPGTRLLVL.